The 22 T cell receptor beta chains below were found in one sample sequenced in a study of blood T cell repertoires in COVID-19. Sequencing used immunoSEQ multiplex PCR; TCRdb keeps in-frame clones, though not all of them. The sample contains about 200,000 clones, about nine tenths of which appear only once. The material sequenced was peripheral blood. Receptor source: a man between 18 and 29 years old with active or convalescent COVID-19.

J is TRBJ1-2 and V is TRBV29-1; D unclear. Germline CDR1 and CDR2: SQVTM and ANQGSEA. V dropped 3 bases and J dropped 6 bases, with 8 bases sitting between them. The CDR3 covers 11 residues. For the CDR3, the DNA is TGCAGCGTTGATCGGAGAGATGGCTACACCTTC. Translation gives CSVDRRDGYTF.

The rearrangement joins TRBV11-2 to TRBJ1-1; perhaps TRBD1 as D (5 bases). The V end was cut by 5 bases, the J end by 4 bases, with 14 bases between. The CDR3 consists of 14 residues. The germline V gene has CDR1 SGHAT and CDR2 FQNNGV. This chain's CDR3 is CASSLRDSITEAFF. The CDR3 coding sequence is TGTGCCAGCAGCCTCAGGGATTCTATCACTGAAGCTTTCTTT.

This chain uses TRBV29-1 with TRBJ1-1; D perhaps matches TRBD1 (6 bases). Trimming cost V 7 bases and J 5 bases, with 17 bases left between them. CDR3 length: 13 amino acids. The V gene's germline CDR1 is SQVTM and CDR2 ANQGSEA. Here the CDR3 DNA reads TGCAGCGGACGCCGTAGGGGGGGGACTGAAGCTTTCTTT. Its protein product is CSGRRRGGTEAFF.

The chain joins TRBV6-6 to TRBJ2-7; 7 nucleotides line up with TRBD1. Trimming at V came to 6 bases and at J to 2 bases, leaving 1 base not matched to a gene. The CDR3 totals 12 residues. Germline V gives CDR1 MNHNY, CDR2 SVGAGI (reference sequence). The CDR3 reads CASRGTAYEQYF. The CDR3, as DNA: TGTGCCAGCAGAGGGACAGCCTACGAGCAGTACTTC.

Here the CDR3 reads CASSLGQGQSYNSPLHF. The CDR3 DNA reads as TGCGCCAGCAGCTTGGGACAGGGGCAAAGCTATAATTCACCCCTCCACTTT. The chain employs TRBV5-1 and TRBJ1-6, with TRBD1 matching over 8 bases. J lost 3 bases, V lost 0 bases, and 5 bases had no gene match. Germline CDR1 and CDR2: SGHRS and YFSETQ. CDR3 length equals 17 residues.

V is TRBV14 and J is TRBJ2-3; D gene ambiguous. This CDR3 has 16 amino acids. The V and J ends lost 1 base and 6 bases respectively, with 17 bases between them. The germline V gene has CDR1 SGHDN and CDR2 FVKESK. This CDR3 reads CASSQASGQRRDTQYF. CDR3 in DNA: TGTGCCAGCAGCCAAGCTAGTGGCCAGCGACGGGATACGCAGTATTTT. The variable domain in full, with the rest retrieved from reference TRBV14 and TRBJ2-3, is EAGVTQFPSHSVIEKGQTVTLRCDPISGHDNLYWYRRVMGKEIKFLLHFVKESKQDESGMPNNRFLAERTGGTYSTLKVQPAELEDSGVYFCASSQASGQRRDTQYFGPGTRLTVL.

The chain combines TRBV27 with TRBJ1-1, with D possibly matching TRBD1 (6 bases). Per germline, CDR1 MNHEY and CDR2 SMNVEV (reference sequence). The CDR3 spans 17 residues. V dropped 1 base and J dropped 0 bases, with 15 bases sitting between them. As DNA, the CDR3 is TGTGCCAGCAGTTTATTCCCCGACAGGAACATGAACACTGAAGCTTTCTTT. Translating gives CASSLFPDRNMNTEAFF.

The chain is built from TRBV7-3 and TRBJ2-5; 9 bases align to TRBD2. Germline CDR1 reads SGHTA; CDR2 reads FQGTGA. This CDR3 is built from 15 residues. J lost 4 bases, V lost 5 bases, and 8 bases had no gene match. The CDR3 is CASSVSGSIAETQYF. For the CDR3, the DNA is TGTGCCAGCAGCGTTAGCGGGAGTATTGCAGAGACCCAGTACTTC.

This clone was detected once. The CDR3 bases are TGTGCCAGCAGTTACGCGGACAGGGGCCCTAATTCACCCCTCCACTTT. It encodes CASSYADRGPNSPLHF. This sequence joins TRBV6-6 and TRBJ1-6, with 9 bases aligning to TRBD1. The CDR3 runs 16 residues. Trimming removed 2 bases from V and 6 bases from J; junction bases left unmatched: 5. From germline, CDR1 is MNHNY and CDR2 SVGAGI (reference sequence).

The chain uses TRBV9 and TRBJ2-3; the D gene is possibly TRBD2 (6 bases). The V gene's germline CDR1 is SGDLS and CDR2 YYNGEE. V shed 3 bases and J shed 6 bases, with 20 bases lying between them. The CDR3 loop spans 16 amino acids. CDR3 nucleotide sequence: TGTGCCAGCAGCGCCCTAGGGGACTCCCTCGGGGATACGCAGTATTTT. Translation gives CASSALGDSLGDTQYF. Together with reference TRBV9 and TRBJ2-3, the CDR3 gives the full variable domain: DSGVTQTPKHLITATGQRVTLRCSPRSGDLSVYWYQQSLDQGLQFLIQYYNGEERAKGNILERFSAQQFPDLHSELNLSSLELGDSALYFCASSALGDSLGDTQYFGPGTRLTVL.

The chain combines TRBV2 with TRBJ1-3, with TRBD1 matching over 7 bases. This CDR3 has 14 residues. Trimming cost V 7 bases and J 1 base; bases outside gene matches: 4. Germline V gene data show CDR1 as SNHLY and CDR2 as FYNNEI. The CDR3 coding sequence is TGTGCCAGCACCTACAGGGGTTCTGGAAACACCATATATTTT. Its translation is CASTYRGSGNTIYF. Combining the CDR3 with reference TRBV2 and TRBJ1-3 gives the whole variable domain EPEVTQTPSHQVTQMGQEVILRCVPISNHLYFYWYRQILGQKVEFLVSFYNNEISEKSEIFDDQFSVERPDGSNFTLKIRSTKLEDSAMYFCASTYRGSGNTIYFGEGSWLTVV.

The chain uses TRBV5-1 and TRBJ2-2; TRBD1 aligns across 9 bases. The CDR3 is 15 residues long. Trimming removed 2 bases from V and 6 bases from J; junction bases left unmatched: 5. Per the germline V gene, CDR1 is SGHRS and CDR2 is YFSETQ. Here the CDR3 reads CASSLQGAISGELFF. CDR3 sequence (DNA): TGCGCCAGCAGCTTACAGGGGGCGATATCCGGGGAGCTGTTTTTT.

V gene TRBV27 combines with J gene TRBJ2-2; TRBD1 is a possible D gene (5 bases). V gave up 6 bases and J gave up 2 bases, with 10 bases separating them. This CDR3 contains 14 residues. Germline values: CDR1 MNHEY, CDR2 SMNVEV (reference sequence). CDR3 in amino acids: CASSPQGNTGELFF. In nucleotides, the CDR3 is TGTGCCAGCAGCCCTCAGGGTAACACCGGGGAGCTGTTTTTT.

The CDR3 here is CASSSQTSVEQYF. The CDR3 nucleotides are TGTGCCAGCAGTTCGCAGACTAGCGTCGAGCAGTACTTC. The chain employs TRBV27 and TRBJ2-7; 8 bases match TRBD2. Trimming took 4 bases from V and 6 from J; bases not matched to a gene: 5. Germline values: CDR1 MNHEY, CDR2 SMNVEV (reference sequence). The CDR3 spans 13 residues.

V and J are TRBV9 and TRBJ2-5, with 7 bases identical to TRBD1. Germline CDR1 and CDR2: SGDLS and YYNGEE. The CDR3 extends over 14 amino acids. Losses at the gene ends were 1 base for V and 4 bases for J; bases not matched to a gene: 4. CDR3 in amino acids: CASSVLGGVETQYF. For the CDR3, the DNA is TGTGCCAGCAGCGTATTAGGGGGCGTAGAGACCCAGTACTTC.

The chain uses TRBV7-9 and TRBJ2-7; D not resolved. This CDR3 is built from 13 residues. Germline CDR1 SEHNR, CDR2 FQNEAQ (reference sequence). V gave up 5 bases and J gave up 2 bases, with 10 bases separating them. The CDR3 DNA sequence: TGTGCCAGCAGCCCCGACGGAGCCTACGAGCAGTACTTC. It specifies CASSPDGAYEQYF.

This chain joins TRBV19 and TRBJ2-5, with TRBD1 as a possible D gene (6 bases). V lost 4 bases and J lost 2, with 11 bases in between. CDR3 length: 14 amino acids. Germline V gives CDR1 LNHDA, CDR2 SQIVND (reference sequence). The CDR3 nucleotides read TGTGCCAGTAGTACCCAGGGGAATCAAGAGACCCAGTACTTC. As protein: CASSTQGNQETQYF.

The genes are TRBV30 and TRBJ2-7; TRBD2 aligns across 9 bases. In germline, CDR1 is GTSNPN, CDR2 SVGIG (reference sequence). The J segment lost 6 bases and the V segment lost 2 bases, leaving 8 bases of the junction unmatched. The CDR3 spans 14 residues. In DNA form, the CDR3 reads TGTGCCTGGAGTTTGGCGGGGGGGCGGGCCGAGCAGTACTTC. Translating it yields CAWSLAGGRAEQYF.

The table lists this clone with a few counts. The chain recombines TRBV7-2 with TRBJ2-1, with 8 bases matching TRBD2. Germline V gene sequence: CDR1 SGHTA, CDR2 FQGNSA. This CDR3 is 15 amino acids long. J gave up 7 bases and V 1 base, and 6 bases lay outside the gene matches. The CDR3: CASSLEGTSSNEQFF. The CDR3 coding sequence is TGTGCCAGCAGCTTAGAGGGGACTAGTTCTAATGAGCAGTTCTTC.

There are a few counts of this clone. J is TRBJ1-1 and V is TRBV30; tentative D call: TRBD1 (6 bases). There are 13 residues in the CDR3. V was pared by 3 bases and J by 1 base, with 9 bases between. The germline V gene has CDR1 GTSNPN and CDR2 SVGIG (reference sequence). CDR3 coding DNA: TGTGCCTGGAGCCCGACAGGGAACACTGAAGCTTTCTTT. Translated: CAWSPTGNTEAFF.

V is TRBV29-1 and J is TRBJ1-1, with 7 bases lining up with TRBD1. V trimming: 6 bases; J trimming: 0 bases; junction bases outside the gene matches: 7. The length of the CDR3 is 14 residues. Germline CDR1 and CDR2: SQVTM and ANQGSEA. Written as DNA, the CDR3 is TGCAGCGTCGCAACCGGGACAGTGAACACTGAAGCTTTCTTT. Residues: CSVATGTVNTEAFF.

The V call is TRBV5-1, the J call TRBJ2-5; 9 positions match TRBD1. Germline V lookup: CDR1 SGHRS, CDR2 YFSETQ. The length of the CDR3 is 14 residues. The trim removed 4 bases at V and 4 bases at J, leaving 5 bases unmatched. CDR3 sequence (DNA): TGCGCCAGCAGCCTCCCGGGACAGGGAGAGACCCAGTACTTC. Its translation: CASSLPGQGETQYF.